This entry concerns a single T cell receptor beta chain. The source of the sample is a study of blood T cell repertoires in COVID-19. Study in general: Samples taken during acute and convalescent COVID-19 were collected in the United States, Italy and Spain. The analysed material was cDNA or gDNA that came from T cells, B-cell-depleted T cells, or PBMCs.

The CDR3 extends over 13 amino acids. V lost 5 bases and J 8 bases, leaving 14 bases between the germline ends. Looked up from germline, CDR1 is LGHDT and CDR2 is YNNKEL (reference sequence). Under the authors' procedure: By means of reference gene primer amplification, nucleated cell counts were estimated. Here immunoSEQ multiplex PCR was the method, and the copy in TCRdb shows in-frame clones only, minus some. D and trimming come from the DNA, and the V and J calls and clone size come from that table. The sample has 250,000 or so clones; roughly 80% are singletons. The V call is TRBV3-1 (or the pseudogene TRBV3-2), the J call TRBJ2-3; D is unclear. The material sequenced was peripheral blood. This TCR was sampled from a woman aged 18-29 years with acute or convalescent COVID-19. CDR3 sequence reads: CASSVTSERTQYF. The CDR3 region has the DNA TGTGCCAGCAGCGTTACCTCCGAGCGTACGCAGTATTTT.